This T cell receptor beta chain was obtained from a study of identical twins. Study outcomes and limitations: The models gave estimates that fell short of the out-of-frame TCR alpha sharing seen in monozygotic twins.

CDR3 size: 16 residues. In germline, CDR1 is MNHEY, CDR2 SVGAGI. V shed 2 bases and J shed 5 bases, with 13 bases lying between them. MiXCR, applied by TCRdb to the 5' RACE reads, yields one record per CDR3 protein. The sample lists roughly 770,000 distinct CDR3 sequences; 18% were seen once. A few counts support this clonotype. Its cognate antigen is unknown. These data were also reused for a study on T cells expressing NK-cell markers. That study adds: There were a handful of donors in whom these clonotypes also led the CD3+CD56-NKG2C+ fraction.

This clonotype was sampled from a woman aged 18-30 years in good health. V gene TRBV6-5 combines with J gene TRBJ2-6; D is uncertain. Sample: PBMCs. The CDR3 loop is CASSYTRSPWANVLTF. The CDR3 DNA sequence: TGTGCCAGCAGTTACACCAGATCCCCCTGGGCCAACGTCCTGACTTTC.